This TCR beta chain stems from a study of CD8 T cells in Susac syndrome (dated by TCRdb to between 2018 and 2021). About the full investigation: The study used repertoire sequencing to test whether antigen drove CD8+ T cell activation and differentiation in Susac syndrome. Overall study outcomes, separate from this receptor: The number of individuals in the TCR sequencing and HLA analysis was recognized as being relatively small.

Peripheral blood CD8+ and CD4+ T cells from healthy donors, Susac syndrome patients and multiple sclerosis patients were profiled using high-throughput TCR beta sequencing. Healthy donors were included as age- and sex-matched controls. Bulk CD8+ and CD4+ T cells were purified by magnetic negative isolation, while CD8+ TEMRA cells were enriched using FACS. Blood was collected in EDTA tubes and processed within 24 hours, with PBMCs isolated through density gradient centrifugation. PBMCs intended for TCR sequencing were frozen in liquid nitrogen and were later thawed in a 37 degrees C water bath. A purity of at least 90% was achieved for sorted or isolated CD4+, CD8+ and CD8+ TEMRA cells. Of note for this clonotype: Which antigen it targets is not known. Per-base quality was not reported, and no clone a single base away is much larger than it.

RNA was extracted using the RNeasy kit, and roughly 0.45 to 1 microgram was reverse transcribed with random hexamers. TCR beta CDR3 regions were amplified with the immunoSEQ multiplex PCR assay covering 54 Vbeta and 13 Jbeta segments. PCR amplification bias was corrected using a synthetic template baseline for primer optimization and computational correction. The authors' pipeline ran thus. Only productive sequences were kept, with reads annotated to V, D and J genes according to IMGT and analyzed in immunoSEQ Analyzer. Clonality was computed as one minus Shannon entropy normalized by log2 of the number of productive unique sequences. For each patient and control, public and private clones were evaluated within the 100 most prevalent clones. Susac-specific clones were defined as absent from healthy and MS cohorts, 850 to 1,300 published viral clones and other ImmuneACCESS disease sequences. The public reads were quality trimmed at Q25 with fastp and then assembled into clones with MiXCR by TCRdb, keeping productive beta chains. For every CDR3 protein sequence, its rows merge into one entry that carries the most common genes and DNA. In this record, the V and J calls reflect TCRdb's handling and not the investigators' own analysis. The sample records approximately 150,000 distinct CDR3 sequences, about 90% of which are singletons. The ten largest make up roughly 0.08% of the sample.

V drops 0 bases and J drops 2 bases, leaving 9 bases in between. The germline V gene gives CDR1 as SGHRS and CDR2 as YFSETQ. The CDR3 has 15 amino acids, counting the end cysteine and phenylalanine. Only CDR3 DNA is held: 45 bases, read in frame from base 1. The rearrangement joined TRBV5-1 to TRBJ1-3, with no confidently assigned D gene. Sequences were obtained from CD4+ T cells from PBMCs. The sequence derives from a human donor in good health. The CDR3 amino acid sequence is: CASSLDGSAGNTIYF. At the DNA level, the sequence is TGCGCCAGCAGCTTGGACGGCAGCGCTGGAAACACCATATATTTT.